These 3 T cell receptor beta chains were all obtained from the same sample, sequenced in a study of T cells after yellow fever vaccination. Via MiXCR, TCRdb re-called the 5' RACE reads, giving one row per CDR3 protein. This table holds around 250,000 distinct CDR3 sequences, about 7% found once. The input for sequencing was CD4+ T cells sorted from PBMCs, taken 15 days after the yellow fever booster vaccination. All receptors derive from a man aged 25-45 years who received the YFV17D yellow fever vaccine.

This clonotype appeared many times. The CDR3 reads CAWSGGSGASSYNEQFF. The CDR3 DNA reads as TGTGCCTGGAGTGGTGGTAGCGGGGCCAGCTCCTACAATGAGCAGTTCTTC. V and J are TRBV30 and TRBJ2-1; the match to TRBD2 covers 8 bases. This CDR3 comprises 17 residues. In germline, CDR1 is GTSNPN, CDR2 SVGIG (reference sequence). The V and J ends lost 1 base and 0 bases, in that order; junction bases with no gene match: 8.

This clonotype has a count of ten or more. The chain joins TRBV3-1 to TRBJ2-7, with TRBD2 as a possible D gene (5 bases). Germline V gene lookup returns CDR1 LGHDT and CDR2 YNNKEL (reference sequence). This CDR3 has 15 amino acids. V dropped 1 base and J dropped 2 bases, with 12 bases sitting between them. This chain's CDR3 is CASSQVATRAYEQYF. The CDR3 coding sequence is TGTGCCAGCAGCCAAGTAGCGACACGCGCCTACGAGCAGTACTTC.

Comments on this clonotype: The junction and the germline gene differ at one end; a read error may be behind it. CDR3 in DNA: TGCAGCGTTGTATTCAGGGGGCAAGAGTCCCAGTACTTC. As protein: CSVVFRGQESQYF. The chain links TRBV29-1 to TRBJ2-5; 8 bases map to TRBD1. Germline V gene sequence: CDR1 SQVTM, CDR2 ANQGSEA. The CDR3 runs 13 residues.